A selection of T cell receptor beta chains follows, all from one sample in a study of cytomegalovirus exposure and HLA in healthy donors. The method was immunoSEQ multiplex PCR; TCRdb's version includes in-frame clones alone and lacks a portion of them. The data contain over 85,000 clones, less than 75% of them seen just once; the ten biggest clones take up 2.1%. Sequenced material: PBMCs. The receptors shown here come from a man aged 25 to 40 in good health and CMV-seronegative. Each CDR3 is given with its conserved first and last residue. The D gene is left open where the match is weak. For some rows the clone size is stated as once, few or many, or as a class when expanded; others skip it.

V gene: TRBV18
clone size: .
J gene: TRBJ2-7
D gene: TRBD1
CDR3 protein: CASSLGTGGAQQYF
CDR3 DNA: TGTGCCAGCTCACTAGGGACAGGGGGCGCCCAGCAGTACTTC

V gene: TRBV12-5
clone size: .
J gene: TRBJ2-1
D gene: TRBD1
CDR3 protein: CASGWDRGVGGSYNEQFF
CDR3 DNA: TGTGCTAGTGGTTGGGACAGGGGAGTAGGTGGCTCCTACAATGAGCAGTTCTTC

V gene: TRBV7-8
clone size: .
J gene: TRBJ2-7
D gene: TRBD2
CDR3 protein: CASSKKVTSGGSYEQYF
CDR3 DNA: TGTGCCAGCAGCAAGAAAGTAACTAGCGGGGGTTCCTACGAGCAGTACTTC

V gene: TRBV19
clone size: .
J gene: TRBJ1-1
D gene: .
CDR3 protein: CASSIEQGRGAFF
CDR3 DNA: TGTGCCAGTAGTATTGAGCAGGGTAGAGGAGCTTTCTTT

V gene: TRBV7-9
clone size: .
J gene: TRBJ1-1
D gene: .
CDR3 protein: CASSWAGGNTEAFF
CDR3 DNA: TGTGCCAGCAGCTGGGCGGGGGGGAACACTGAAGCTTTCTTT

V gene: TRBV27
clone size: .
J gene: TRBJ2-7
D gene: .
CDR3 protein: CASSSPGIRPEQYF
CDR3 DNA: TGTGCCAGCAGTTCCCCCGGGATCAGACCCGAGCAGTACTTC

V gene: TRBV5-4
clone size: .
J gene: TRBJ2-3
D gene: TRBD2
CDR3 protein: CASSFSGAFTDTQYF
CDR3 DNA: TGTGCCAGCAGCTTTAGCGGGGCCTTCACAGATACGCAGTATTTT

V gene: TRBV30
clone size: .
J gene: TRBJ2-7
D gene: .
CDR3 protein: CAWNKPRFAEQYF
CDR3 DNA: TGTGCCTGGAATAAACCCCGGTTCGCCGAGCAGTACTTC

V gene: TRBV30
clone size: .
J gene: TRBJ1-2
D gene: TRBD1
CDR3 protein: CPWSALRDRARGYTF
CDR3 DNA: TGTCCCTGGAGTGCTCTAAGAGACAGGGCAAGGGGCTACACCTTC

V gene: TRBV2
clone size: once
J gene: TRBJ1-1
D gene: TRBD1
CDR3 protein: CASSRQGATNTEAFF
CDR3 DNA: TGTGCCAGCAGTCGTCAGGGGGCGACGAACACTGAAGCTTTCTTT

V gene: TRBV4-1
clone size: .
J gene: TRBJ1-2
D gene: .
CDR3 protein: CPSSQESGFNYGYTF
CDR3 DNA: TGCCCCAGCAGCCAAGAGTCCGGGTTCAACTATGGCTACACCTTC

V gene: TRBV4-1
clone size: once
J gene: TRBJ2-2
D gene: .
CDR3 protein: CASSRTENTGELFF
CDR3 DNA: TGCGCCAGCAGCAGGACAGAGAACACCGGGGAGCTGTTTTTT

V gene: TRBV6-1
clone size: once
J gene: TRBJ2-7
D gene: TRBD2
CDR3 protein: CASTEASGAYEQYF
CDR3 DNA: TGTGCCAGCACAGAAGCTAGCGGGGCCTACGAGCAGTACTTC

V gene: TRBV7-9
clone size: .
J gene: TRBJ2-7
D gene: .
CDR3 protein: CASSRGFEQYF
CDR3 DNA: TGTGCCAGCAGCAGGGGGTTCGAGCAGTACTTC

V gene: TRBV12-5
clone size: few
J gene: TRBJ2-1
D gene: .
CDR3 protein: CASGQGHNEQFF
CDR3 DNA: TGTGCTAGTGGCCAGGGTCACAATGAGCAGTTCTTC

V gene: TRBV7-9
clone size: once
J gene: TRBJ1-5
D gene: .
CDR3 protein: CASSLVGEGSNQPQHF
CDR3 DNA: TGTGCCAGCAGCTTAGTTGGGGAGGGCAGCAATCAGCCCCAGCATTTT

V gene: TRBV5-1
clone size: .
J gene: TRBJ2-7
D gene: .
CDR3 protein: CASRSPGTYEQYF
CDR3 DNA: TGCGCCAGCAGAAGTCCAGGGACCTACGAGCAGTACTTC

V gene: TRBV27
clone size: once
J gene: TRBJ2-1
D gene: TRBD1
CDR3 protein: CASSTRFIPGQLYNEQFF
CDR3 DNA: TGTGCCAGCAGCACCCGATTCATTCCGGGACAGCTCTACAATGAGCAGTTCTTC

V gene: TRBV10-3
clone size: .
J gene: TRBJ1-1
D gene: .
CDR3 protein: CAIMQGGRTEAFF
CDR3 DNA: TGTGCCATCATGCAGGGAGGAAGAACTGAAGCTTTCTTT

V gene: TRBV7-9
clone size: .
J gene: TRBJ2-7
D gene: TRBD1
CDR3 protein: CASSLGTGREQYF
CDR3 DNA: TGTGCCAGCAGCTTGGGGACAGGGCGGGAGCAGTACTTC

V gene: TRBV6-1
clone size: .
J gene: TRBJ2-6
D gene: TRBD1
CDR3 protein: CASRWTGSGANVLTF
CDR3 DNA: TGTGCCAGCAGATGGACAGGGTCTGGGGCCAACGTCCTGACTTTC

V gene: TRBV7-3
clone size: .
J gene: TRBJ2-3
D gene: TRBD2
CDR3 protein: CASSFVGGVGSDTQYF
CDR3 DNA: TGTGCCAGCAGCTTCGTCGGGGGGGTCGGTTCGGATACGCAGTATTTT

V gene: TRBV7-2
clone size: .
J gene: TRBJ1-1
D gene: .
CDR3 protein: CASSPTQGRVEAFF
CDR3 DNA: TGTGCCAGCAGCCCCACACAGGGTAGGGTTGAAGCTTTCTTT

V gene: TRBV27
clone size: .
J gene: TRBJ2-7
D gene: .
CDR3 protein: CASSPSGWEQRSYEQYF
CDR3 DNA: TGTGCCAGCAGTCCGTCCGGGTGGGAGCAGAGGTCCTACGAGCAGTACTTC

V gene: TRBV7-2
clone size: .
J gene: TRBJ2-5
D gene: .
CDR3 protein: CASSPRQIQETQYF
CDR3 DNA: TGTGCCAGCAGCCCCCGACAGATACAAGAGACCCAGTACTTC

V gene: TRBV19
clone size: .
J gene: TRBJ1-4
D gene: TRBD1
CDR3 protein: CASSMVPGGDEKLFF
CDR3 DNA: TGTGCCAGTAGTATGGTGCCAGGGGGCGATGAAAAACTGTTTTTT

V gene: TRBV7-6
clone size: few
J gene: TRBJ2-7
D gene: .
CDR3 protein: CASSLGASYEQYF
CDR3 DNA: TGTGCCAGCAGCTTAGGGGCTTCCTACGAGCAGTACTTC

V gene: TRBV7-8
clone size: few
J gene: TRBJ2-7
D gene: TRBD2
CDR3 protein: CASSSASGRIEQYF
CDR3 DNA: TGTGCCAGCAGCTCCGCTAGCGGGAGAATCGAGCAGTACTTC

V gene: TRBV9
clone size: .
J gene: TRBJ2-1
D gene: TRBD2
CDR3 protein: CASSVRGVDEQFF
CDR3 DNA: TGTGCCAGCAGCGTCCGGGGGGTCGACGAGCAGTTCTTC

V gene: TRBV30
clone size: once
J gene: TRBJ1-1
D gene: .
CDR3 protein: CAWDRMNTEAFF
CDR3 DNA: TGTGCCTGGGACAGAATGAACACTGAAGCTTTCTTT

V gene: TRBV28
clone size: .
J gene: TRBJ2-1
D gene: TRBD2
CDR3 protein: CASSLLGGGTSEALKQFF
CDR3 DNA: TGTGCCAGCAGTTTACTTGGGGGGGGGACTAGCGAGGCCTTGAAGCAGTTCTTC

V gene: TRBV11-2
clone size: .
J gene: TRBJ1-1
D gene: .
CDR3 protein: CASSNRLNTEAFF
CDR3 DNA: TGTGCCAGCAGCAACAGGTTAAACACTGAAGCTTTCTTT

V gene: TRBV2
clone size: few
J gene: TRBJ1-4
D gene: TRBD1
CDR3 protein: CASGRDRGKNEKLFF
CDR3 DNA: TGTGCCAGCGGTCGGGACAGGGGGAAAAATGAAAAACTGTTTTTT

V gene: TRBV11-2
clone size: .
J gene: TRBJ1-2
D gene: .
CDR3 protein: CASSSSRGVLYGYTF
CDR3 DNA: TGTGCCAGCAGCTCTTCTCGCGGAGTCCTCTATGGCTACACCTTC

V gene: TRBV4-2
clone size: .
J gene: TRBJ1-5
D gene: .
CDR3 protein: CASSQTWTDSNQPQHF
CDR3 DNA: TGTGCCAGCAGCCAAACCTGGACAGATAGCAATCAGCCCCAGCATTTT

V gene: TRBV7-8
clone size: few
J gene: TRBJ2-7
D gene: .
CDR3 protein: CASSRNRDTYEQYF
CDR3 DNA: TGTGCCAGCAGCCGGAACAGGGACACCTACGAGCAGTACTTC

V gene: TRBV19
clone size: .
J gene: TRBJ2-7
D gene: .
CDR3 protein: CASSIKLAYEQYF
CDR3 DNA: TGTGCCAGTAGTATAAAGCTTGCCTACGAGCAGTACTTC

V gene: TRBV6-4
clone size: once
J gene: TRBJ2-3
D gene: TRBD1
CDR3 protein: CASSDGQATDTQYF
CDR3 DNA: TGTGCCAGCAGTGACGGACAGGCCACAGATACGCAGTATTTT

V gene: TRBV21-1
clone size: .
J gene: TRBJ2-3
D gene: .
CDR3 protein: CASSKGAGCTDTQYF
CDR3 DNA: TGTGCCAGCAGCAAGGGCGCGGGATGCACAGATACGCAGTATTTT

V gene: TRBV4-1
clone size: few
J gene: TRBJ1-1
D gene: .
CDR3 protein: CASSQGGDGFVTEAFF
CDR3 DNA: TGCGCCAGCAGCCAAGGGGGCGATGGGTTCGTCACTGAAGCTTTCTTT

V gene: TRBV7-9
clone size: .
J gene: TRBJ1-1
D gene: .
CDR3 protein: CASSQKNTEAFF
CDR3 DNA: TGTGCCAGCAGCCAAAAGAACACTGAAGCTTTCTTT

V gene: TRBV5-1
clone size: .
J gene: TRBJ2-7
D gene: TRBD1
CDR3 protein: CASSWDRANEQYF
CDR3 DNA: TGCGCCAGCAGCTGGGACAGGGCCAACGAGCAGTACTTC

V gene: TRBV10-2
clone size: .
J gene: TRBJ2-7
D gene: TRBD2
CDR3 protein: CASHLGSGRAGDEQYF
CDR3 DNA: TGCGCCAGCCACCTGGGGAGCGGGAGGGCCGGAGACGAGCAGTACTTC

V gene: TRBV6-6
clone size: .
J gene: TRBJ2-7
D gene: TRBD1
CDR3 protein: CASSVGQGGYEQYF
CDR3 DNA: TGTGCCAGCAGTGTAGGACAGGGAGGTTACGAGCAGTACTTC

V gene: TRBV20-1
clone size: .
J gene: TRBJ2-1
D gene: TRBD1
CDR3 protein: CSAFHRDREFF
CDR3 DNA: TGCAGTGCTTTCCACCGGGACAGAGAGTTCTTC

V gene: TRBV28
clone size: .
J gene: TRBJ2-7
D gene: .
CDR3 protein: CASSFGPRTASYEQYF
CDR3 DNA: TGTGCCAGCAGTTTCGGTCCCCGGACAGCCTCCTACGAGCAGTACTTC

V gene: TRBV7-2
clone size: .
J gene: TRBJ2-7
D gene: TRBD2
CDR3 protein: CASSATGLAVNEQYF
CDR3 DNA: TGTGCCAGCAGCGCAACGGGACTAGCTGTCAACGAGCAGTACTTC

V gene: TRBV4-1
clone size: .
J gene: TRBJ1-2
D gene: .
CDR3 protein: CASSQESDTYGYTF
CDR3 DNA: TGCGCCAGCAGCCAAGAAAGTGACACCTATGGCTACACCTTC

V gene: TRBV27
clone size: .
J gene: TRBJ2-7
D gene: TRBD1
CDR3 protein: CASSRQGARYEQYF
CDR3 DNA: TGTGCCAGCAGTCGACAGGGGGCGAGGTACGAGCAGTACTTC

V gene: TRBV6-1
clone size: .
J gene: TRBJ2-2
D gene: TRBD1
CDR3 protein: CASSVLGTGTGGELFF
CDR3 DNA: TGTGCCAGCAGTGTTTTGGGGACAGGGACGGGCGGGGAGCTGTTTTTT

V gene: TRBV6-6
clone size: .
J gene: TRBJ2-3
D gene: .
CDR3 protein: CASSYSRESSTDTQYF
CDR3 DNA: TGTGCCAGCAGTTACTCGAGGGAATCTAGCACAGATACGCAGTATTTT

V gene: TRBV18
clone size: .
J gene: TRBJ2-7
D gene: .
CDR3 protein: CASSPPPGTYEQYF
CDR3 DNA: TGTGCCAGCTCACCACCGCCAGGGACCTACGAGCAGTACTTC

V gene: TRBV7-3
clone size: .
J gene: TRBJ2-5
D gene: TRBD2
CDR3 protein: CASSLFPGGGETQYF
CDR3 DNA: TGTGCCAGCAGCTTATTTCCCGGGGGGGGAGAGACCCAGTACTTC

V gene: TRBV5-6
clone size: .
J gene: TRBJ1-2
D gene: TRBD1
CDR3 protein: CASSPGDRSGYGYTF
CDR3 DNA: TGTGCCAGCAGCCCAGGGGACAGGAGTGGCTATGGCTACACCTTC

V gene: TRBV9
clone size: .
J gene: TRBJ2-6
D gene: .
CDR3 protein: CASSFSGRSGILGANVLTF
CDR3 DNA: TGTGCCAGCAGCTTTAGCGGAAGGTCAGGCATACTTGGGGCCAACGTCCTGACTTTC

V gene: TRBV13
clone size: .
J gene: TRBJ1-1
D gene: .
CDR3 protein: CASSLGLSDTEAFF
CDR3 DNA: TGTGCCAGCAGCTTGGGCCTATCGGACACTGAAGCTTTCTTT

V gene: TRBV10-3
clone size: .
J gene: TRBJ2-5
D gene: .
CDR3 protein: CAISDLSGSLEETQYF
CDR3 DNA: TGTGCCATCAGTGATCTGTCCGGGTCTTTGGAAGAGACCCAGTACTTC